This T cell receptor beta chain was captured in a study of OX40 agonist ivuxolimab in advanced cancers. Germline V CDR1 and CDR2: MNHEY, SVGAGI. The CDR3 is 14 residues long. V shed 6 bases and J shed 1 base, with 11 bases lying between them. Clones were sequenced by immunoSEQ multiplex PCR, and TCRdb holds only the in-frame ones, with some missing. The table shows tens of thousands of clones, with 80% to 90% occurring only once. The specimen was CD4+ or CD8+ T cells sorted from blood, collected in a trial of the OX40 agonist ivuxolimab. The chain couples TRBV6-5 to TRBJ2-3; tentatively, D is TRBD2 (7 bases). The sequence was collected from an adult with an advanced solid tumor such as melanoma, head and neck, liver or kidney cancer. CDR3: CASRRGHGTDTQYF. DNA of the CDR3: TGTGCCAGCAGGCGGGGGCATGGCACAGATACGCAGTATTTT.